This entry lists 6 T cell receptor beta chains sequenced from one sample in a study of CD8 T cells in ankylosing spondylitis. TCRdb redid the calling of the 5' RACE reads with MiXCR, one entry per CDR3 protein. Seen here are hundreds of thousands of distinct CDR3 sequences, roughly 8.6% observed once, and the top ten hold under 7.5%. Sequencing was carried out using blood, either unsorted or a sorted T cell fraction (not recorded which). The source is a male donor with ankylosing spondylitis or in good health (not recorded which).

This clonotype was counted between two and nine times. The V gene is TRBV5-4, the J gene TRBJ2-2; no clear D. Per germline, CDR1 SGHNT and CDR2 YYREEE (reference sequence). Trimming cost V 0 bases and J 4 bases, with 10 bases left between them. This CDR3 comprises 15 residues. CDR3 nucleotide sequence: TGTGCCAGCAGCTTGGATCGAGCTAGCACCGGGGAGCTGTTTTTT. Translated, it gives CASSLDRASTGELFF.

This clonotype was observed at least ten times. V and J are TRBV29-1 and TRBJ1-1; D gene uncertain. Trimming removed 5 bases at V and 0 bases at J, with 7 bases between. This CDR3 is 12 amino acids long. Germline V gene lookup returns CDR1 SQVTM and CDR2 ANQGSEA. The CDR3, as DNA: TGCAGCGTTTATGTGTTGAACACTGAAGCTTTCTTT. It specifies CSVYVLNTEAFF.

This clonotype occurred a few times. The V and J genes are TRBV7-9 and TRBJ1-5, with 10 bases identical to TRBD1. Trimming at V came to 5 bases and at J to 2 bases, leaving 3 bases not matched to a gene. The germline gives CDR1 SEHNR, CDR2 FQNEAQ (reference sequence). The CDR3 has 15 residues. CDR3 DNA: TGTGCCAGCAGCCCCGGACAGGGGGGCAATCAGCCCCAGCATTTT. As protein: CASSPGQGGNQPQHF.

This clonotype appeared many times. The rearrangement uses TRBV12-3 or TRBV12-4 and TRBJ2-5, with D hard to call. The CDR3 consists of 15 residues. Deletions cut 0 bases from V and 2 bases from J, with 10 bases between. The chain's CDR3 is CASSLAGYGQETQYF. The CDR3 nucleotides read TGTGCCAGCAGTTTAGCAGGCTACGGACAAGAGACCCAGTACTTC.

This clonotype was detected ten times or more. The rearrangement joins TRBV5-1 to TRBJ2-1; 7 bases line up with TRBD2. There are 14 residues in the CDR3. CDR1 is SGHRS and CDR2 is YFSETQ in the germline V gene. Germline trimming cut 3 bases from V and 3 bases from J; bases unmatched to any gene: 3. In nucleotides, the CDR3 is TGCGCCAGCAGCTCGCGGGACTACTACAATGAGCAGTTCTTC. This encodes CASSSRDYYNEQFF.

Points on this clonotype: Just one base apart from a much larger clone, this may be a read error. V usage is TRBV3-1 and J usage is TRBJ2-1; no firm D call. This CDR3 comprises 15 residues. Germline CDR1 reads LGHDT; CDR2 reads YNNKEL (reference sequence). This chain's CDR3 is CASCQVIISHNEQFF. In DNA form, the CDR3 reads TGTGCCAGCTGCCAAGTGATCATTAGCCACAATGAGCAGTTCTTC.